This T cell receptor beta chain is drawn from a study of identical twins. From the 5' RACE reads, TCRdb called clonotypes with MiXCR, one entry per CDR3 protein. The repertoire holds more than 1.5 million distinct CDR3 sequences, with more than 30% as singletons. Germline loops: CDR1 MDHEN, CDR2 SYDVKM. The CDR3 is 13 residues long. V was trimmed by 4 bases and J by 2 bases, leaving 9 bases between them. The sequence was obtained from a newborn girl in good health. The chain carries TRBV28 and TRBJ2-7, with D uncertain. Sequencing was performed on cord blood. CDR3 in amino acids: CASSSSPTYEQYF. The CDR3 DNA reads TGTGCCAGCAGTTCCTCCCCCACCTACGAGCAGTACTTC. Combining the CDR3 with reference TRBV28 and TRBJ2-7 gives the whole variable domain DVKVTQSSRYLVKRTGEKVFLECVQDMDHENMFWYRQDPGLGLRLIYFSYDVKMKEKGDIPEGYSVSREKKERFSLILESASTNQTSMYLCASSSSPTYEQYFGPGTRLTVT.